A selection of T cell receptor beta chains follows, all from one sample in a study of blood T cell repertoires in COVID-19. The repertoire was sequenced with immunoSEQ multiplex PCR; TCRdb's copy has only in-frame clones and lacks some. This sample carries about 220,000 clones, 75% to 85% of them seen once, and the ten largest clones take roughly 13%. Sequencing was performed on peripheral blood. Every receptor here comes from a human donor in a cohort sampled during active COVID-19. Both conserved end residues are part of each CDR3. D genes are given only for firm matches. A clone size is listed for some rows: how often the clone was seen (once, few, many), or a class if it is expanded.

>TRBD1|TRBJ2-3|.|TRBV7-3
TGTGCCAGCAGCAGCGACAGGGGATATACGCAGTATTTT
CASSSDRGYTQYF
>TRBD1|TRBJ1-2|.|TRBV27
TGTGCCAGCAGTAAAGGAGGACAGGGGGGGAATGGCTACACCTTC
CASSKGGQGGNGYTF
>TRBD2|TRBJ2-5|.|TRBV27
TGTGCCAGCAGTTTAGTGGGGATGAGCGGGGGTTGGGAGACCCAGTACTTC
CASSLVGMSGGWETQYF
>.|TRBJ1-1|.|TRBV10-3
TGTGCCACCGCAGAGGGTCTCACTGAAGCTTTCTTT
CATAEGLTEAFF
>.|TRBJ2-1|.|TRBV7-2
TGTGCCAGCAGCCCCCGAGACTTTGGGGCGCAGTTCTTC
CASSPRDFGAQFF
>TRBD1|TRBJ2-2|few|TRBV2
TGTGCCAGCAGCGGACAGGGGACCGGGGAGCTGTTTTTT
CASSGQGTGELFF
>TRBD1|TRBJ2-6|.|TRBV5-1
TGCGCCAGCAGCTCGGGACAGGGAACTGGGGCCAACGTCCTGACTTTC
CASSSGQGTGANVLTF
>.|TRBJ1-1|.|TRBV6-5
TGTGCCAGCAGCCCGCGGGGCAGGGAGAACACTGAAGCTTTCTTT
CASSPRGRENTEAFF
>.|TRBJ2-5|.|TRBV6-5
TGTGCCAGCAGCGCCCTTCAGGGATCCCCCGAGACCCAGTACTTC
CASSALQGSPETQYF
>TRBD1|TRBJ2-3|.|TRBV19
TGTGCCAGTAGACGACAGGGGGTAAGCACAGATACGCAGTATTTT
CASRRQGVSTDTQYF
>.|TRBJ2-3|.|TRBV28
TGTGCCAGCAGTTTCCTCGGGGGGCCTGGCACAGATACGCAGTATTTT
CASSFLGGPGTDTQYF
>TRBD1|TRBJ2-1|many|TRBV5-1
TGCGCCAGCAGCTCGGGACAGGGCAATGAGCAGTTCTTC
CASSSGQGNEQFF
>TRBD1|TRBJ2-5|.|TRBV5-1
TGCGCCAGCGGGACAGCGCAAGAGACCCAGTACTTC
CASGTAQETQYF
>TRBD2|TRBJ2-3|.|TRBV5-6
TGTGCCAGCAGCTTGGGACTAGCGGGGGCAGATACGCAGTATTTT
CASSLGLAGADTQYF
>.|TRBJ2-1|.|TRBV18
TGTGCCAGCTCACCACCCTCTAGAGGCTCCTACAATGAGCAGTTCTTC
CASSPPSRGSYNEQFF
>.|TRBJ1-1|.|TRBV19
TGTGCCAGTAGTATTAGTAGGGGGAACACTGAAGCTTTCTTT
CASSISRGNTEAFF
>.|TRBJ1-5|.|TRBV19
TGTGCCAGTAGTATTTTCGGCAGGGAGGATCAGCCCCAGCATTTT
CASSIFGREDQPQHF
>.|TRBJ1-1|.|TRBV6-2/TRBV6-3
TGTGCCAGCAGTTATTACAACGAAGCTTTCTTT
CASSYYNEAFF
>.|TRBJ2-3|.|TRBV9
TGTGCCAGCAGCCCCGGGACACTTAGCACAGATACGCAGTATTTT
CASSPGTLSTDTQYF
>TRBD1|TRBJ1-2|.|TRBV4-1
TGCGCCAGCAGCCATCGACCGGGACAGGGGGTAGGAACGGAAGGCTACACCTTC
CASSHRPGQGVGTEGYTF
>.|TRBJ2-7|.|TRBV3-1/TRBV3-2
TGTGCCAGCAGCCAAGACCGGGTGCAGGGGCGAGAGCAGTACTTC
CASSQDRVQGREQYF
>TRBD1|TRBJ1-2|.|TRBV6-5
TGTGCCAGCAGTTACGAACCAAGGACAGGGGGTGGCTACACCTTC
CASSYEPRTGGGYTF
>.|TRBJ2-1|.|TRBV5-1
TGCGCCACCCAACCACCGACATCCTACAATGAGCAGTTCTTC
CATQPPTSYNEQFF
>.|TRBJ2-2|.|TRBV28
TGTGCCAGCAGCAATGGACACCTGAACGCCGGGGAGCTGTTTTTT
CASSNGHLNAGELFF
>TRBD1|TRBJ1-5|.|TRBV2
TGTGCCAGCAGTCGGAGAGGGGAGTGGGGCTTTGGGACAGGTCATTATAGCAATCAGCCCCAGCATTTT
CASSRRGEWGFGTGHYSNQPQHF
>.|TRBJ2-1|.|TRBV7-2
TGTGCCAGCAGCTTCATTTCCGAGACAAGTTCCTACAATGAGCAGTTCTTC
CASSFISETSSYNEQFF
>.|TRBJ2-1|.|TRBV6-6
TGTGCCAGCAGTTACTCGTCGGTAAATGAGCAGTTCTTC
CASSYSSVNEQFF
>.|TRBJ1-2|.|TRBV28
TGTGCCAGCATCAACGGCGGGACGGGTGGCGGCGGCTACACCTTC
CASINGGTGGGGYTF
>TRBD2|TRBJ2-2|.|TRBV5-4
TGTGCCAGCAGTCCCGGTGGCGGGGGTAACACCGGGGAGCTGTTTTTT
CASSPGGGGNTGELFF
>TRBD1|TRBJ1-6|.|TRBV5-4
TGTGCCAGCAGCTTGGTCCCAGGGGGTCAAAATTCACCCCTCCACTTT
CASSLVPGGQNSPLHF
>.|TRBJ1-2|.|TRBV3-1/TRBV3-2
TGTGCCAGCAGATCAGGGCAGTACTATGGCTACACCTTC
CASRSGQYYGYTF
>.|TRBJ2-3|.|TRBV6-6
TGTGCCAGCAGTCAACCGGGATCCCCAGATACGCAGTATTTT
CASSQPGSPDTQYF
>.|TRBJ1-2|.|TRBV6-2/TRBV6-3
TGTGCCAGCAGTTTGACAGAGGACTATGGCTACACCTTC
CASSLTEDYGYTF
>.|TRBJ1-1|.|TRBV27
TGTGCCAGCAGACACAGGGAGAACACTGAAGCTTTCTTT
CASRHRENTEAFF
>TRBD1|TRBJ2-3|.|TRBV10-3
TGTGCCATCAGTGAGTCGAGGGGGCGGGATACGCAGTATTTT
CAISESRGRDTQYF
>TRBD1|TRBJ2-1|.|TRBV4-2
TGTGCCAGCAGCCCAGGGACAGGGTACAATGAGCAGTTCTTC
CASSPGTGYNEQFF
>.|TRBJ1-3|.|TRBV3-1/TRBV3-2
TGTGCCAGCTCCGGAGAGGTGGACACCATATATTTT
CASSGEVDTIYF
>.|TRBJ2-1|.|TRBV5-1
TGCGCCAGCAGCTTGGTCCGGGGGATTTCCTACAATGAGCAGTTCTTC
CASSLVRGISYNEQFF
>.|TRBJ2-7|.|TRBV5-4
TGTGCCAGCAGCTTTATGCTTGAGGGGGAAGAGCAGTACTTC
CASSFMLEGEEQYF
>.|TRBJ2-5|few|TRBV6-1
TGTGCCAGCAGTGAACCCAGCCAAGAGACCCAGTACTTC
CASSEPSQETQYF
>.|TRBJ2-1|.|TRBV19
TGTGCCAGTAGTCCTCAGAGGCTAGAGGTAGATGAGCAGTTCTTC
CASSPQRLEVDEQFF
>TRBD1|TRBJ2-7|.|TRBV6-2/TRBV6-3
TGTGCCAGCAGTTACCCCACCAGGGGGCGCGATACCTACGAGCAGTACTTC
CASSYPTRGRDTYEQYF
>.|TRBJ2-5|few|TRBV2
TGTGCCAGCAGTGTTGGAAATCAGGGGTTAGAGACCCAGTACTTC
CASSVGNQGLETQYF
>.|TRBJ2-7|.|TRBV7-9
TGTGCCAGCCAGGAGGGGAATTTGAACTACGAGCAGTACTTC
CASQEGNLNYEQYF
>TRBD2|TRBJ2-5|.|TRBV28
TGTGCCAGCAGCTCCCCCCGGGGGGGGTTAGAGACCCAGTACTTC
CASSSPRGGLETQYF
>TRBD1|TRBJ2-2|.|TRBV6-5
TGTGCCAGCAACAGGGGGGCCTACACCGGGGAGCTGTTTTTT
CASNRGAYTGELFF
>TRBD1|TRBJ2-7|.|TRBV7-7
TGTGCTAGCAGCTTAGGGGACAGCTCCTACTACGAGCAGTACTTC
CASSLGDSSYYEQYF
>.|TRBJ1-2|.|TRBV7-2
TGTGCCAGCAGCCGGGGGGGCCTATATGGCTACACCTTC
CASSRGGLYGYTF
>TRBD2|TRBJ2-7|.|TRBV19
TGTGCCAGTAGGCAGGCTAGCGGGGAATCCTACGAGCAGTACTTC
CASRQASGESYEQYF
>.|TRBJ1-1|.|TRBV28
TGTGCCAGCTGGAGGGGGGGGCGCTTTGGAGCTTTCTTT
CASWRGGRFGAFF
>TRBD1|TRBJ2-7|once|TRBV27
TGTGCCAGCAGTTTACCAAGTCAGGGGGTTAGGTACGAGCAGTACTTC
CASSLPSQGVRYEQYF
>.|TRBJ1-1|.|TRBV27
TGTGCCAGCAGTTACAGGGAAGGTGGAACTGAAGCTTTCTTT
CASSYREGGTEAFF